The next 21 T cell receptor beta chains were all read from a single sample in a study of PD-1 blockade in classical Hodgkin lymphoma. Sample time point: cycle 4 day 1 (C4D1), after less than 7 weeks of nivolumab. Each patient's relapse followed autologous stem cell transplantation, and brentuximab vedotin exposure varied. From thawed PBMCs, CD8+ T cells were isolated by magnetic negative selection. Measured with immunoSEQ multiplex PCR; TCRdb has only the in-frame clones, and not every one. In the table there are about 20,000 clones, roughly 82% of which are singletons. Material: CD8+ T cells from blood, obtained before the fourth cycle of nivolumab. These receptors all come from a human donor with classical Hodgkin lymphoma.

This sequence joins TRBV6-4 and TRBJ2-7; D uncertain. The germline CDR1 and CDR2 sequences are MRHNA and SNTAGT. The CDR3 length is 13 residues. V gave up 3 bases and J gave up 3 bases, with 9 bases separating them. The CDR3 sequence: CASSDGPDYEQYF. CDR3 nucleotides: TGTGCCAGCAGTGATGGCCCAGACTACGAGCAGTACTTC.

There are a few counts of this clone. V and J are TRBV4-2 and TRBJ1-2, with D perhaps matching TRBD1 (5 bases). Trimming cost V 4 bases and J 0 bases, with 15 bases left between them. The CDR3 extends over 16 amino acids. Germline CDR1 LGHNA, CDR2 YNFKEQ. The CDR3 nucleotides are TGTGCCAGCAGCCCCACCGGGGACGAGGCTAACTATGGCTACACCTTC. The encoded protein is CASSPTGDEANYGYTF.

This clone was seen a few times. The chain has TRBV5-1 and TRBJ2-7; possibly TRBD1 for D (5 bases). The CDR3 covers 15 residues. The V and J ends lost 0 bases and 5 bases respectively, with 15 bases between them. Germline lookup yields CDR1 SGHRS and CDR2 YFSETQ. Here the CDR3 reads CASSLVWQGGHEQYF. In nucleotides, the CDR3 is TGCGCCAGCAGCTTGGTTTGGCAGGGTGGCCACGAGCAGTACTTC.

The chain has TRBV6-5 and TRBJ2-1, with no clear D. The V gene's germline CDR1 is MNHEY and CDR2 SVGAGI. V shed 6 bases and J shed 7 bases, with 16 bases lying between them. The CDR3 is made up of 14 amino acids. In DNA, the CDR3 is TGTGCCAGCAGCAAGGGTTTTGATGTGAATGAGCAGTTCTTC. Translated, it gives CASSKGFDVNEQFF.

The chain couples TRBV13 to TRBJ2-4; D may be TRBD2 (7 bases). The CDR3 extends over 17 amino acids. Germline CDR1 and CDR2: PRHDT and FYEKMQ (reference sequence). V gave up 4 bases and J gave up 9 bases, with 25 bases separating them. Here the CDR3 reads CASSSDEQGGWAGIQYF. The CDR3 bases are TGTGCCAGCAGCTCAGATGAACAGGGAGGGTGGGCTGGCATTCAGTACTTC.

This clone was picked up one time. This sequence joins TRBV25-1 and TRBJ1-1; 7 bases are shared with TRBD1. Germline CDR1 MGHDK, CDR2 SYGVNS. This CDR3 is built from 16 residues. The junction had 10 bases not matched to a gene; V was cut back by 4 bases and J by 2 bases. The CDR3 nucleotides read TGTGCCAGCAGTGCTCCATACAGGGGCGGAAACACTGAAGCTTTCTTT. It codes for CASSAPYRGGNTEAFF.

This chain connects TRBV4-3 to TRBJ2-1; possibly TRBD1 or TRBD2 for D (5 bases each). V lost 4 bases, J lost 10 bases, and 14 bases lay in between. The CDR3 length is 13 residues. CDR1 is LGHNA and CDR2 is YSLEER in the germline V gene. In nucleotides, the CDR3 is TGCGCCAGCAGCCCGGGACCAGGGCGGGAGCAGTTCTTC. It yields the protein CASSPGPGREQFF.

This clone was detected a few times. J is TRBJ1-1 and V is TRBV13; no clear D. CDR1 and CDR2 (germline): PRHDT, FYEKMQ (reference sequence). The CDR3 runs 15 residues. Between the trimmed V and J ends, which lost 5 bases and 0 bases, there was a span of 13 bases. The CDR3 loop reads CASSQRQHMNTEAFF. CDR3 sequence (DNA): TGTGCCAGCAGCCAAAGACAACACATGAACACTGAAGCTTTCTTT.

The CDR3 bases are TGTGCCAGCAGTTACATGGGTGGCTACGAGCAGTACTTC. The encoded protein is CASSYMGGYEQYF. The chain combines TRBV6-5 with TRBJ2-7, with D unresolved. Germline V lookup: CDR1 MNHEY, CDR2 SVGAGI. The CDR3 runs to 13 residues. Trimming pared 2 bases from V and 3 bases from J, leaving 8 bases between.

The V call is TRBV19, the J call TRBJ2-5; the D gene is possibly TRBD1 (6 bases). Germline V gene sequence: CDR1 LNHDA, CDR2 SQIVND (reference sequence). V shed 6 bases and J shed 5 bases, with 19 bases lying between them. CDR3 length: 15 amino acids. CDR3 sequence: CASRLNRDTFETQYF. The CDR3, as DNA: TGTGCCAGTAGGCTGAACCGGGACACCTTCGAGACCCAGTACTTC. Variable domain in full (rest from reference TRBV19 and TRBJ2-5): DGGITQSPKYLFRKEGQNVTLSCEQNLNHDAMYWYRQDPGQGLRLIYYSQIVNDFQKGDIAEGYSVSREKKESFPLTVTSAQKNPTAFYLCASRLNRDTFETQYFGPGTRLLVL.

This clone was seen only a few times. The gene calls are TRBV6-1 and TRBJ1-2; D ambiguous. With 1 base removed from V and 5 bases from J, the gap between germline ends came to 5 bases. Germline V gene sequence: CDR1 MNHNS, CDR2 SASEGT. The CDR3 totals 12 residues. The CDR3 DNA sequence: TGTGCCAGCAGTGAAGATTCGTATGGCTACACCTTC. Its translation is CASSEDSYGYTF.

The rearrangement links TRBV28 to TRBJ2-1; D is perhaps TRBD1 or TRBD2 (7 bases each). This CDR3 contains 16 residues. Germline CDR1 is MDHEN and CDR2 is SYDVKM. Trimming took 4 bases from V and 1 from J, leaving 14 bases between them. Here the CDR3 DNA reads TGTGCCAGCAGTTCCCCCAGGGGGGGTTCCTACAATGAGCAGTTCTTC. It translates to CASSSPRGGSYNEQFF.

The J gene is TRBJ1-1, the V gene TRBV6-6; the match to TRBD1 covers 8 bases. Germline CDR1 MNHNY, CDR2 SVGAGI (reference sequence). V was clipped by 2 bases and J by 5 bases; unmatched bases: 4. The CDR3 covers 14 residues. CDR3 coding DNA: TGTGCCAGCAGTTACAGGGACAGGTGGACTGAAGCTTTCTTT. Its translation is CASSYRDRWTEAFF.

J is TRBJ2-1 and V is TRBV29-1; D might be TRBD1 or TRBD2, each matching 5 bases. V lost 0 bases to trimming and J lost 5 bases, with 11 bases between them. The CDR3 has 14 residues. The V gene's germline CDR1 is SQVTM and CDR2 ANQGSEA. In DNA, the CDR3 is TGCAGCGTTGAAGATCAGGGACGGGACAATGAGCAGTTCTTC. Translated: CSVEDQGRDNEQFF.

In its sample, this clone was seen a few times. The chain joins TRBV19 to TRBJ1-2; D is uncertain. The CDR3 sequence is 13 residues long. Germline V gives CDR1 LNHDA, CDR2 SQIVND (reference sequence). V lost 8 bases, J lost 6 bases, and 16 bases lay in between. CDR3 residues: CASQEGGPHGYTF. The CDR3 DNA follows: TGTGCCAGTCAAGAGGGAGGGCCGCATGGCTACACCTTC.

The chain combines TRBV5-1 with TRBJ2-2, with D unclear. Germline V lookup: CDR1 SGHRS, CDR2 YFSETQ. The CDR3 spans 12 residues. With 0 bases removed from V and 6 bases from J, the gap between germline ends came to 3 bases. CDR3 coding DNA: TGCGCCAGCAGCTTGGGTGCCGGGGAGCTGTTTTTT. Translated, it gives CASSLGAGELFF.

The chain links TRBV4-1 to TRBJ2-7, with 7 bases that match TRBD2. CDR3 length: 15 residues. CDR1 is MGHRA, CDR2 YSYEKL, per germline. The V and J ends lost 0 bases and 3 bases, in that order; junction bases with no gene match: 5. DNA for the CDR3: TGCGCCAGCAGCCAAGAACCTAGCGGTAGCTACGAGCAGTACTTC. As protein: CASSQEPSGSYEQYF.

The CDR3 spells CASSLTSNSPLHF. In DNA form, the CDR3 reads TGTGCCAGCAGTCTAACGTCCAATTCACCCCTCCACTTT. V is TRBV6-5 and J is TRBJ1-6; D gene ambiguous. V was cut by 5 bases and J by 7 bases, with 9 bases left in between. The CDR3 extends over 13 amino acids. Germline V CDR1 and CDR2: MNHEY, SVGAGI.

The chain joins TRBV7-3 to TRBJ2-7, with TRBD1 identical over 8 bases. V trimming: 4 bases; J trimming: 6 bases; junction bases outside the gene matches: 11. Germline loops: CDR1 SGHTA, CDR2 FQGTGA. The length of the CDR3 is 15 residues. DNA for the CDR3: TGTGCCAGCAGCTCTGGGGACAGGATTATGGGCGAGCAGTACTTC. Translated, it gives CASSSGDRIMGEQYF.

In this sample, this clone turned up once. This sequence joins TRBV2 and TRBJ2-3; 8 bases line up with TRBD2. With V trimmed by 0 bases and J by 4 bases, 6 bases remained unmatched. Per germline, CDR1 SNHLY and CDR2 FYNNEI. The CDR3 has 16 amino acids. The CDR3 nucleotides are TGTGCCAGCAGTGAAGCGCCGGGGGGGCCCCCAGATACGCAGTATTTT. Amino acid sequence: CASSEAPGGPPDTQYF. The variable domain in full, completed from reference TRBV2 and TRBJ2-3, reads EPEVTQTPSHQVTQMGQEVILRCVPISNHLYFYWYRQILGQKVEFLVSFYNNEISEKSEIFDDQFSVERPDGSNFTLKIRSTKLEDSAMYFCASSEAPGGPPDTQYFGPGTRLTVL.

The chain has TRBV10-2 and TRBJ2-7; TRBD1 aligns across 9 bases. CDR3 size: 13 residues. The germline gives CDR1 WSHSY, CDR2 SAAADI. V was pared by 6 bases and J by 6 bases, with 6 bases of the junction left unmatched. The CDR3 DNA follows: TGCGCCAGCAGCTCCGGGACAGGGATCGAGCAGTACTTC. Its translation is CASSSGTGIEQYF.